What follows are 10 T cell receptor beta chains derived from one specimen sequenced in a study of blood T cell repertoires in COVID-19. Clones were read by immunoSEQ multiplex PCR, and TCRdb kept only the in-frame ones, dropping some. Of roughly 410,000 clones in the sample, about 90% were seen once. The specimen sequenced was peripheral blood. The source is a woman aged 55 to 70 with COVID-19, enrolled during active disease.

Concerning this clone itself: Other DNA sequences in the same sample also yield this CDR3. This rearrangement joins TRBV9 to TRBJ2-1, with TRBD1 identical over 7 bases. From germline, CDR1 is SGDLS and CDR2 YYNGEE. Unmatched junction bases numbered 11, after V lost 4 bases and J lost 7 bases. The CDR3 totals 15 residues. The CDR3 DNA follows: TGTGCCAGCAGCTCAACCGGGACAGTGTATAATGAGCAGTTCTTC. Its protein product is CASSSTGTVYNEQFF. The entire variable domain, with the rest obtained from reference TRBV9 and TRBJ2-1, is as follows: DSGVTQTPKHLITATGQRVTLRCSPRSGDLSVYWYQQSLDQGLQFLIQYYNGEERAKGNILERFSAQQFPDLHSELNLSSLELGDSALYFCASSSTGTVYNEQFFGPGTRLTVL.

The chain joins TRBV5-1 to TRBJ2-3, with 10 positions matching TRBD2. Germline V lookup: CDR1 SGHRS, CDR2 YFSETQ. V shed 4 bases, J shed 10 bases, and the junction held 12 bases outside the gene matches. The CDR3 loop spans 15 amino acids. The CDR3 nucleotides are TGCGCCAGCAGCCCCCCCACCGGGACTAGCGAAGCGCAGTATTTT. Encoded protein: CASSPPTGTSEAQYF.

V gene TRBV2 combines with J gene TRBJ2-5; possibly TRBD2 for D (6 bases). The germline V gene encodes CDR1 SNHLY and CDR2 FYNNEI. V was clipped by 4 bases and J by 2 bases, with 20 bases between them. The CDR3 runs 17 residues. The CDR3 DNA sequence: TGTGCCAGCAGTGGGGGGTTCGGAGGGAGAGTACAAGAGACCCAGTACTTC. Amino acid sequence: CASSGGFGGRVQETQYF.

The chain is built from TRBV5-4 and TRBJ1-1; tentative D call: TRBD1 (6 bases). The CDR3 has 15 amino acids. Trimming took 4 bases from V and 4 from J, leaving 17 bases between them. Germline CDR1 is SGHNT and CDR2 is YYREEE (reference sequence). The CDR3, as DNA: TGTGCCAGCAGCCTGAGGCGGGGGGCCGGCACTGAAGCTTTCTTT. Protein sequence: CASSLRRGAGTEAFF.

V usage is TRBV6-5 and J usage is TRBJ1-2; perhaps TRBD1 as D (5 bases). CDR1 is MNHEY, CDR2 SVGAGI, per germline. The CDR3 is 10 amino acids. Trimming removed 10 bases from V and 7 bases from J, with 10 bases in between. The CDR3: CATGGIGYTF. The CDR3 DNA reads TGTGCCACCGGGGGGATTGGCTACACCTTC.

CDR3 residues: CASSFQGKGRPRTEAFF. CDR3 DNA sequence: TGTGCCAGCAGCTTCCAGGGTAAAGGTAGGCCGAGAACTGAAGCTTTCTTT. This chain links TRBV28 with TRBJ1-1, with D possibly TRBD1 on 5 matching bases. Germline values: CDR1 MDHEN, CDR2 SYDVKM. The germline V and J ends were trimmed by 6 bases and 5 bases, with 25 bases remaining between them. This CDR3 spans 17 amino acids.

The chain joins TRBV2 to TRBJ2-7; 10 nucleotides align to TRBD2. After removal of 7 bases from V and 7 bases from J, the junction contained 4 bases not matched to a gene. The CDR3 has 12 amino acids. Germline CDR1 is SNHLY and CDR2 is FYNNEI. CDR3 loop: CASTGLAMEQYF. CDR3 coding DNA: TGTGCCAGCACGGGACTAGCGATGGAGCAGTACTTC.

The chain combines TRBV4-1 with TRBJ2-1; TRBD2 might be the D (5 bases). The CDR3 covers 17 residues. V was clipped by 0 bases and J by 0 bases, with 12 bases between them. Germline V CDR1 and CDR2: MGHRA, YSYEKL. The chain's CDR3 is CASSQEGGRSSYNEQFF. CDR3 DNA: TGCGCCAGCAGCCAAGAAGGCGGGCGAAGCTCCTACAATGAGCAGTTCTTC.

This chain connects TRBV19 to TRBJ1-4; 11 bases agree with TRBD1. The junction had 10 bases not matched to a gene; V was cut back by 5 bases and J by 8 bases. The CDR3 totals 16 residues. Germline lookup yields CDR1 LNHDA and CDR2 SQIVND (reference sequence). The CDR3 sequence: CASSLTRTGGGEKLFF. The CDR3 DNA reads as TGTGCCAGTAGTCTTACTCGGACAGGGGGCGGCGAAAAACTGTTTTTT.

CDR3 region: CASSLSVTHMAGELFF. The DNA for the CDR3 is TGTGCCAGCAGCTTAAGTGTGACTCACATGGCCGGGGAGCTGTTTTTT. The V gene is TRBV7-2, the J gene TRBJ2-2; no reliable D call. The CDR3 covers 16 residues. Looked up from germline, CDR1 is SGHTA and CDR2 is FQGNSA. Between the trimmed V and J ends, which lost 2 bases and 6 bases, there was a span of 16 bases.